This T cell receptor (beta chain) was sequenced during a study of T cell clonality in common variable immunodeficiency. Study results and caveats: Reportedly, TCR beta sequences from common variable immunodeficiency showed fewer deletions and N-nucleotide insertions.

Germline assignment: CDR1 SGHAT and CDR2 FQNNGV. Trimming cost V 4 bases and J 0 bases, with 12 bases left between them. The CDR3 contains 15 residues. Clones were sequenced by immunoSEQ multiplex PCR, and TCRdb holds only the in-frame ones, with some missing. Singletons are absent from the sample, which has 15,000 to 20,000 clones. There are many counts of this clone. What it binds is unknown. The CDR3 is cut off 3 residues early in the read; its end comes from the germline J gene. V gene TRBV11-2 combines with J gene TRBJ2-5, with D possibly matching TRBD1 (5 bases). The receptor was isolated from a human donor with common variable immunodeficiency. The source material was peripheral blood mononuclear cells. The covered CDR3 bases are TGTGCCAGCAGCTCTTTACGGACACACCAAGAGACC. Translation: CASSSLRTHQET. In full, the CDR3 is CASSSLRTHQETQYF.